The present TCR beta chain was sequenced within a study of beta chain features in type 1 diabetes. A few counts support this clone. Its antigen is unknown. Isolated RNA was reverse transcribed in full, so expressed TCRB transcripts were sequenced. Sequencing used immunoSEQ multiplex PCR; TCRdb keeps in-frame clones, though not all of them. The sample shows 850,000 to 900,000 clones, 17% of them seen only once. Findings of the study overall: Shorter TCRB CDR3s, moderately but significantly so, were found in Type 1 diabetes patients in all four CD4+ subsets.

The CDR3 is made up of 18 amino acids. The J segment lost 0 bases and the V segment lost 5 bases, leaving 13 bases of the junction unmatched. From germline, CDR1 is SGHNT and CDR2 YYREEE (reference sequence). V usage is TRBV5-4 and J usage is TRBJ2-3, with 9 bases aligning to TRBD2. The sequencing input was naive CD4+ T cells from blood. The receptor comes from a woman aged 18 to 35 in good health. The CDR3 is CASSSWIAGAPSTDTQYF. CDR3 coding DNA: TGTGCCAGCAGTTCTTGGATAGCGGGAGCCCCTAGCACAGATACGCAGTATTTT.